These T cell receptor beta chains were read from a single sample in a study of T cell responses to AZD1222 COVID-19 vaccine. The data were produced by immunoSEQ multiplex PCR, yet TCRdb's version contains in-frame clones alone and is incomplete. The sample holds about 130,000 clones, just under 95% seen once. The sequencing used peripheral blood, collected 28 days after the second AZD1222 dose. These TCRs come from an adult who received the AZD1222 COVID-19 vaccine. The CDR3 runs from the conserved cysteine through the conserved F or W. The D gene is left open where the match is weak. Not every row has a clone size; where given, it reads once, few, many or a size class.

V gene	D gene	J gene	clone size	CDR3 DNA	CDR3 protein
TRBV3-1/TRBV3-2	TRBD1	TRBJ2-1	.	TGTGCCAGCAGCCAAACACCGGGACAGGTTTCCGTCTACAATGAGCAGTTCTTC	CASSQTPGQVSVYNEQFF
TRBV6-5	TRBD1	TRBJ2-5	.	TGTGCCAGTCGTCCGGGACAGGGGCTGTGGGAGACCCAGTACTTC	CASRPGQGLWETQYF
TRBV28	TRBD1	TRBJ2-1	.	TGTGCCAGCAGTTTGGGACAGGGGATCAATGAGCAGTTCTTC	CASSLGQGINEQFF
TRBV12-3/TRBV12-4	.	TRBJ1-6	once	TGTGCCAGCAGTACCTCCAGGGTTTCACCCCTCCACTTT	CASSTSRVSPLHF
TRBV7-9	.	TRBJ1-6	.	TGTGCCAGCAGCTTAGGACAGACGAAAAGCTCCTATAATTCACCCCTCCACTTT	CASSLGQTKSSYNSPLHF
TRBV3-1/TRBV3-2	.	TRBJ2-7	.	TGTGCCAGCAGCCCCTGGACGGATTCCTACGAGCAGTACTTC	CASSPWTDSYEQYF
TRBV19	.	TRBJ2-2	.	TGTGCCAGTAGTATTTTCGGGAACACCGGGGAGCTGTTTTTT	CASSIFGNTGELFF
TRBV16	.	TRBJ1-2	.	TGTGCCAGCAGAAACTACAGGGATGGCTACACCTTC	CASRNYRDGYTF
TRBV6-1	TRBD1	TRBJ1-2	.	TGTGCCAGCAGTGAAGGGGACAGGGTTTGGGGCTACACCTTC	CASSEGDRVWGYTF
TRBV9	TRBD1	TRBJ2-7	few	TGTGCCAGCAGCGTAACGCCGACAGGGGTCTACGAGCAGTACTTC	CASSVTPTGVYEQYF
TRBV3-1/TRBV3-2	TRBD1	TRBJ1-2	.	TGTGCCAGCAGCCACATCAGACAGGGGCGCATAGGCTACACCTTC	CASSHIRQGRIGYTF
TRBV19	.	TRBJ2-4	once	TGTGCCAGTAGTATAGATCAGGGAGTAGTAACCATTCAGTACTTC	CASSIDQGVVTIQYF
TRBV7-2	.	TRBJ2-3	.	TGTGCCAGCAGCTTGAGAATGCAGGATACGCAGTATTTT	CASSLRMQDTQYF
TRBV7-9	.	TRBJ2-7	.	TGTGCCAGCAGCTTGCGGGCCTACGAGCAGTACTTC	CASSLRAYEQYF
TRBV5-1	.	TRBJ1-1	.	TGCGCCAGCAGTCTGACAGTCGATTTCTCCACTGAAGCTTTCTTT	CASSLTVDFSTEAFF
TRBV6-6	TRBD1	TRBJ1-5	once	TGTGCCAGCAGTAATATAGGGGGCTCCAATCAGCCCCAGCATTTT	CASSNIGGSNQPQHF
TRBV19	.	TRBJ1-5	.	TGTGCCAGTAGTACCGGCGGGTTAGGGGGGCCCCAGCATTTT	CASSTGGLGGPQHF
TRBV7-3	TRBD1	TRBJ1-5	.	TGTGCCAGCAGCCGGGACAGGGGAGGACATCAGCCCCAGCATTTT	CASSRDRGGHQPQHF
TRBV5-1	.	TRBJ2-3	.	TGCGCCAGCAGCCTTACTAGTCACGTGTCAGATACGCAGTATTTT	CASSLTSHVSDTQYF
TRBV11-2	TRBD2	TRBJ2-7	.	TGTGCCAGCAGCCCCGGACTAGCGAACGAGCAGTACTTC	CASSPGLANEQYF
TRBV6-4	.	TRBJ1-2	.	TGTGCCAGCAGACCAACAGGGTCGGATGGCTACACCTTC	CASRPTGSDGYTF
TRBV7-2	TRBD1	TRBJ2-2	.	TGTGCCAGCAGCGTCGACAGGGGGGGTAGCACCGGGGAGCTGTTTTTT	CASSVDRGGSTGELFF
TRBV7-3	TRBD2	TRBJ2-1	.	TGTGCCAGCAGCTCCCTAGCGGGGGGACGCGGTGAGCAGTTCTTC	CASSSLAGGRGEQFF
TRBV7-3	.	TRBJ1-1	.	TGTGCCAGCAGCCCCACAGGGAAGCGTTGGACTGAAGCTTTCTTT	CASSPTGKRWTEAFF
TRBV19	.	TRBJ2-5	.	TGTGCCAGTAGTATAGGAGGTGTTGGAGAGACCCAGTACTTC	CASSIGGVGETQYF
TRBV5-1	.	TRBJ1-1	.	TGCGCCAGCAGCTTCTCAGTGAACACTGAAGCTTTCTTT	CASSFSVNTEAFF
TRBV3-1/TRBV3-2	.	TRBJ1-5	.	TGTGCCAGCAGCCAAGTGGTGGGGTATGGCAATCAGCCCCAGCATTTT	CASSQVVGYGNQPQHF
TRBV7-6	TRBD2	TRBJ2-3	.	TGTGCCAGCAGCTCCCCTCTGGGACTAGCGGGGGGCACAGATACGCAGTATTTT	CASSSPLGLAGGTDTQYF
TRBV6-5	TRBD2	TRBJ2-3	.	TGTGCCAGCAGTACCCAGCTAGCGGGGATAGATACGCAGTATTTT	CASSTQLAGIDTQYF
TRBV7-3	.	TRBJ2-3	.	TGTGCCAGCAGCATTCCCGGGACTCTTACGCAGTATTTT	CASSIPGTLTQYF
TRBV7-9	.	TRBJ2-7	.	TGTGCCAGCAGCAAATTAGATGGGTACGAGCAGTACTTC	CASSKLDGYEQYF
TRBV3-1/TRBV3-2	.	TRBJ1-3	once	TGTGCCAGCAGCCAAGCCAATGAACGGGGAGGAAACACCATATATTTT	CASSQANERGGNTIYF
TRBV19	TRBD1	TRBJ1-2	.	TGTGCCAGTAGTATAGAACGACAGGGGTTTCATGGCTACACCTTC	CASSIERQGFHGYTF
TRBV7-3	TRBD2	TRBJ2-2	.	TGTGCCAGCAGCCGGACCGGGGGGGACACCGGGGAGCTGTTTTTT	CASSRTGGDTGELFF
TRBV5-1	TRBD1	TRBJ1-4	.	TGCGCCAGCAGCGCAGCCCCGGGACAGCTTAATGAAAAACTGTTTTTT	CASSAAPGQLNEKLFF
TRBV3-1/TRBV3-2	.	TRBJ1-2	.	TGTGCCAGCAGCCAAGATCGCTATGGCTACACCTTC	CASSQDRYGYTF
TRBV13	.	TRBJ2-2	.	TGTGCCAGCAGCGCGGACCGCGGGGAGCTGTTTTTT	CASSADRGELFF
TRBV4-3	.	TRBJ1-2	.	TGCGCCAGCAGCCAAGTGGGGAGACCCGGCCAAGTGTATGGCTACACCTTC	CASSQVGRPGQVYGYTF
TRBV28	TRBD2	TRBJ2-3	.	TGTGCCAGCAGTCCCTCTTGGTCGGGAAGAGGTTGGACTAGCGGCACTAGCACAGATACGCAGTATTTT	CASSPSWSGRGWTSGTSTDTQYF
TRBV21-1	.	TRBJ2-5	.	TGTGCCAGCAGCAGCCGGGACAGGGGGCAAGAGACCCAGTACTTC	CASSSRDRGQETQYF